This entry features one T cell receptor beta chain sequence. Its antigen is currently unknown. This record comes from a study of T cell responses to AZD1222 COVID-19 vaccine. General study points: After the peak T cell response, and only then, were repertoires sampled.

V lost 6 bases, J lost 5 bases, and 12 bases stayed unmatched. This CDR3 has 15 amino acids. CDR1 is MRHNA and CDR2 is SNTAGT in the germline V gene. Libraries were prepared by immunoSEQ multiplex PCR; TCRdb keeps only in-frame clonotypes and omits some of them. The repertoire includes more than 70,000 clones, approximately 88% of them detected once, and roughly 5.1% sits in the top ten. The chain employs TRBV6-4 and TRBJ1-1, with 7 bases aligning to TRBD1. This TCR was sampled from an adult in good health. Material: peripheral blood, obtained on day 0 of MenACWY control vaccination. The CDR3 is CASSPSTGVGTEAFF. CDR3 coding DNA: TGTGCCAGCAGCCCCTCCACAGGGGTAGGGACTGAAGCTTTCTTT.